A selection of T cell receptor beta chains follows, all from one sample in a study of patients with pleural tuberculosis. TCRdb re-called the reads with MiXCR, one entry per CDR3 protein. Altogether approximately 53,000 distinct CDR3 sequences are present, approximately 7.5% being singletons, with the ten largest covering around 15%. All receptors derive from a human donor with pleural tuberculosis. Each CDR3 is given with its conserved first and last residue. D genes are given only for firm matches. The size of a clone is reported for some rows only, either as once, few or many, or as a class for expanded clones.

TRBJ1-1 | many | TRBD1 | TRBV20-1 | TGCAGTGCTATACGGGACAGGGGCGTGGTGCGGACTGAAGCTTTCTTT | CSAIRDRGVVRTEAFF
TRBJ2-5 | . | . | TRBV18 | TGTGCCAGCTCACCAGCGCGGAACTCAGAGACCCAGTACTTC | CASSPARNSETQYF
TRBJ2-1 | . | TRBD2 | TRBV12-3/TRBV12-4 | TGTGCCAGCAGTTTAGCTGGGACTAGCGGGAGAACTCAGCAGTTCTTC | CASSLAGTSGRTQQFF
TRBJ1-1 | many | . | TRBV11-2 | TGTGCCAGCAGGGTTAGAGCAAACACTGAAGCTTTCTTT | CASRVRANTEAFF
TRBJ1-2 | many | . | TRBV4-1 | TGCGCCAGCAGCCAAGCGGGCTCTAACTATGGCTACACCTTC | CASSQAGSNYGYTF
TRBJ1-1 | many | . | TRBV3-1 | TGTGCCAGCCGAGGGGGTGACACTGAAGCTTTCTTT | CASRGGDTEAFF
TRBJ2-1 | . | . | TRBV4-2 | TGTGCCAGCAGCCAAGGGGGCCATGAGCAGTTCTTC | CASSQGGHEQFF
TRBJ2-2 | . | . | TRBV10-1 | TGCGCCAGCAGTGATCCCAGGAACACCGGGGAGCTGTTTTTT | CASSDPRNTGELFF
TRBJ2-5 | . | . | TRBV2 | TGTGCCAGCAGGCAGCAAGAGACCCAGTACTTC | CASRQQETQYF
TRBJ2-3 | . | . | TRBV10-3 | TGTGCCATCGGGCAGGGAAGGACAGATACGCAGTATTTT | CAIGQGRTDTQYF
TRBJ2-5 | . | . | TRBV19 | TGTGCCAGTAGTATTCAGTACCAAGAGACCCAGTACTTC | CASSIQYQETQYF
TRBJ1-6 | . | . | TRBV20-1 | TGCAGTGCTAGAGTAGACAGCACCAATAATTCACCCCTCCACTTT | CSARVDSTNNSPLHF
TRBJ2-7 | . | . | TRBV11-2 | TGTGCCAGCAGCTTACTAGCAGGGACCTACGAGCAGTACTTC | CASSLLAGTYEQYF
TRBJ2-3 | many | TRBD2 | TRBV6-2/TRBV6-3 | TGTGCCAGCAGTTACACCCTGGCGGGAGCTGTCGCAGATACGCAGTATTTT | CASSYTLAGAVADTQYF
TRBJ2-3 | few | TRBD2 | TRBV5-1 | TGCGCCAGCAGAACTAGCGGGAGGATAGATACGCAGTATTTT | CASRTSGRIDTQYF
TRBJ1-1 | medium-sized | . | TRBV6-1 | TGTGCCAGCACTCTCTGGGGAGGGGACACTGAAGCTTTCTTT | CASTLWGGDTEAFF
TRBJ2-1 | . | TRBD1 | TRBV7-1 | TGTGCCAGCAGGTCTGCGGGACAGGGGGTCAATGAGCAGTTCTTC | CASRSAGQGVNEQFF
TRBJ1-1 | many | . | TRBV4-2 | TGTGCCAGCAGCACCCTTGGGGGACCGGACACTGAAGCTTTCTTT | CASSTLGGPDTEAFF
TRBJ2-3 | . | . | TRBV9 | TGTGCCAGCAGCGTATATTCAGCAGATACGCAGTATTTT | CASSVYSADTQYF
TRBJ2-7 | many | . | TRBV20-1 | TGCAGTGCTAGAGATCTACTAGCATCCTACGAGCAGTACTTC | CSARDLLASYEQYF
TRBJ2-5 | many | . | TRBV14 | TGTGCCAGCAGCCAAGCGTTGGGCCTTCAAGAGACCCAGTACTTC | CASSQALGLQETQYF
TRBJ2-4 | many | . | TRBV11-2 | TGTGCCAGCAGCTTACGACGCGGAAACATTCAGTACTTC | CASSLRRGNIQYF
TRBJ2-1 | many | . | TRBV18 | TGTGCCAGCTCACCCTCGCAAGGGGGCTACAATGAGCAGTTCTTC | CASSPSQGGYNEQFF
TRBJ1-6 | many | TRBD1 | TRBV10-1 | TGCGCCAGCAGGAGTGGGACAGGGAATTCACCCCTCCACTTT | CASRSGTGNSPLHF
TRBJ1-5 | many | . | TRBV20-1 | TGCAGTGCTAGAGGATCGACAACCAATAGCAATCAGCCCCAGCATTTT | CSARGSTTNSNQPQHF
TRBJ1-1 | many | . | TRBV4-2 | TGTGCCAGCAGCACGGTCTCGAACACTGAAGCTTTCTTT | CASSTVSNTEAFF
TRBJ2-1 | many | . | TRBV20-1 | TGCAGTGCTAGTTTTAGCAGGGGGGGCTACAATGAGCAGTTCTTC | CSASFSRGGYNEQFF
TRBJ2-3 | . | . | TRBV11-1 | TGTGCCAGCAGCTTAGCCCCCGGCGGCGGTAGCACAGATACGCAGTATTTT | CASSLAPGGGSTDTQYF
TRBJ2-1 | many | TRBD1 | TRBV2 | TGTGCCAGCAGGGGACAGCTAGACAATGAGCAGTTCTTC | CASRGQLDNEQFF
TRBJ2-3 | many | . | TRBV4-2 | TGTGCCAGCACCCCGCCCCGCGACCTTAGCACAGATACGCAGTATTTT | CASTPPRDLSTDTQYF
TRBJ1-1 | many | . | TRBV2 | TGTGCCAGCAGTGAAGGGGGGGGTGCTGAAGCTTTCTTT | CASSEGGGAEAFF
TRBJ2-3 | many | . | TRBV4-1 | TGCGCCAGCAGCCAAGTTATAGATACGCAGTATTTT | CASSQVIDTQYF
TRBJ1-1 | many | TRBD1 | TRBV24-1 | TGTGCCACCAGTGAACCCGGGACAGGGGAGGGAGCTTTCTTT | CATSEPGTGEGAFF
TRBJ1-1 | many | . | TRBV20-1 | TGCAGTGCTAGAGATCTAGGTGACGTAGGGAACACTGAAGCTTTCTTT | CSARDLGDVGNTEAFF
TRBJ2-7 | many | . | TRBV28 | TGTGCCAGCAACCCCGTGGGTTCCGAGCAGTACTTC | CASNPVGSEQYF
TRBJ2-1 | many | . | TRBV27 | TGTGCCAGCAGCGTCCTGGGACTTTACAATGAGCAGTTCTTC | CASSVLGLYNEQFF
TRBJ2-3 | many | . | TRBV20-1 | TGCAGTGCTAGAGTTCAAACAGGGGCGGGGGATACGCAGTATTTT | CSARVQTGAGDTQYF
TRBJ2-3 | many | . | TRBV2 | TGTGCCAGCACCGTCACAGATACGCAGTATTTT | CASTVTDTQYF
TRBJ1-5 | many | . | TRBV12-3/TRBV12-4 | TGTGCCAGCAGTTCGGACAGAAATCAGCCCCAGCATTTT | CASSSDRNQPQHF
TRBJ1-4 | . | TRBD1 | TRBV12-3/TRBV12-4 | TGTGCCAGCAGACCGGACAGGGGATCAACTAATGGAAAACTGTTTTTT | CASRPDRGSTNGKLFF
TRBJ1-6 | . | . | TRBV10-3 | TGTGCCACCCATCCCACGTGGGGGAATTCACCCCTCCACTTT | CATHPTWGNSPLHF
TRBJ1-1 | many | . | TRBV29-1 | TGCAGCGTTTCGACTGGGGGAGGGACTGAAGCTTTCTTT | CSVSTGGGTEAFF
TRBJ2-7 | many | TRBD1 | TRBV12-3/TRBV12-4 | TGTGCCAGCACCGTAGGGACAGACAGGAACTACGAGCAGTACTTC | CASTVGTDRNYEQYF
TRBJ2-7 | . | . | TRBV10-3 | TGTGCCATCAGGGCAGGGCCAGACTACGAGCAGTACTTC | CAIRAGPDYEQYF
TRBJ1-1 | many | . | TRBV19 | TGTGCCAGTAGTATGTCAGGGAAGGGGACTGAAGCTTTCTTT | CASSMSGKGTEAFF
TRBJ2-2 | many | . | TRBV6-1 | TGTGCCAGCAGAGAGGCCGAGGCAGGCACCGGGGAGCTGTTTTTT | CASREAEAGTGELFF
TRBJ1-6 | many | . | TRBV6-5 | TGTGCCAGCAGTTACTCGAGGAATTCACCCCTCCACTTT | CASSYSRNSPLHF
TRBJ1-4 | many | . | TRBV2 | TGTGCCAGCCACAGGGATCATAATGAAAAACTGTTTTTT | CASHRDHNEKLFF
TRBJ2-3 | many | . | TRBV2 | TGTGCCAGCAGTGAGATCGGGAGGACAGCTAGCACAGATACGCAGTATTTT | CASSEIGRTASTDTQYF
TRBJ1-2 | many | . | TRBV25-1 | TGTGCCAGCAGTGAATTTAGGGATAACTATGGCTACACCTTC | CASSEFRDNYGYTF
TRBJ2-7 | . | TRBD1 | TRBV29-1 | TGCAGCGTTGAGGACGTAGGGGACAGGAGCTCCTACGAGCAGTACTTC | CSVEDVGDRSSYEQYF
TRBJ2-1 | many | TRBD2 | TRBV29-1 | TGCAGCACAACTAGCGCGAATGAGCAGTTCTTC | CSTTSANEQFF
TRBJ1-1 | many | . | TRBV11-1 | TGTGCCAGCAGCTTAGTACGTGGTGGAGCTTTCTTT | CASSLVRGGAFF
TRBJ1-3 | many | . | TRBV2 | TGTGCCAGCCGCGGACAGATCTCTGGAAACACCATATATTTT | CASRGQISGNTIYF
TRBJ2-3 | few | . | TRBV29-1 | TGCAGCGTTGTACCCACAGATACGCAGTATTTT | CSVVPTDTQYF
TRBJ1-2 | many | . | TRBV6-5 | TGTGCCAGCAGTTCGTCTACTAACTATGGCTACACCTTC | CASSSSTNYGYTF